Listed below are T cell receptor beta chains from one sample, sequenced in a study of blood T cell repertoires in COVID-19. Profiled with immunoSEQ multiplex PCR; TCRdb holds only in-frame clones, not every one. The sample has some 180,000 clones; over 75% are singletons. Sequencing input: peripheral blood. The source of these receptors is a man aged 50 or older with COVID-19, enrolled during active disease. Each CDR3 is given without its conserved first and last residue.

j_call: TRBJ1-1
v_call: TRBV5-4
cdr3_aa: ASSATGISNTEAF

j_call: TRBJ2-2
v_call: TRBV5-1
cdr3_aa: ASSPGQAKTGELF

j_call: TRBJ2-1
v_call: TRBV2
cdr3_aa: ASSESPASGRAYNEQF

j_call: TRBJ2-5
v_call: TRBV19
cdr3_aa: ASSGQQETQY

j_call: TRBJ1-6
v_call: TRBV19
cdr3_aa: ASSTKSNSPLH

j_call: TRBJ1-3
v_call: TRBV11-2
cdr3_aa: ASSLGSSGNTIY

j_call: TRBJ1-2
v_call: TRBV28
cdr3_aa: ASSLSGVGGYT

j_call: TRBJ1-6
v_call: TRBV3-1/TRBV3-2
cdr3_aa: ASSQDTTGRSPLH

j_call: TRBJ2-3
v_call: TRBV6-2/TRBV6-3
cdr3_aa: ASSSTIAGGIDTQY

j_call: TRBJ2-5
v_call: TRBV10-3
cdr3_aa: AISEGLPTETQY

j_call: TRBJ2-7
v_call: TRBV3-1/TRBV3-2
cdr3_aa: ASSPPGLSYEQY

j_call: TRBJ2-7
v_call: TRBV29-1
cdr3_aa: SVEDKGWGTGAYEQY

j_call: TRBJ2-7
v_call: TRBV3-1/TRBV3-2
cdr3_aa: ASSQDTGTLTYEQY

j_call: TRBJ2-1
v_call: TRBV25-1
cdr3_aa: ASSEPGIVNEQF

j_call: TRBJ2-1
v_call: TRBV7-9
cdr3_aa: ASSLGSNIPENEQF

j_call: TRBJ2-1
v_call: TRBV19
cdr3_aa: ASRGDSRAYNEQF

j_call: TRBJ2-5
v_call: TRBV19
cdr3_aa: ASQSGQSRRKTQY

j_call: TRBJ1-1
v_call: TRBV9
cdr3_aa: ASSTDSGAEAF

j_call: TRBJ2-7
v_call: TRBV5-1
cdr3_aa: ASSLFTGEGEQY

j_call: TRBJ2-2
v_call: TRBV7-3
cdr3_aa: ASSLASYTGELF

j_call: TRBJ1-6
v_call: TRBV29-1
cdr3_aa: SVMTGGNSPLH

j_call: TRBJ2-5
v_call: TRBV20-1
cdr3_aa: SASGLGRAPETQY

j_call: TRBJ1-5
v_call: TRBV4-1
cdr3_aa: ASSQGGGSQPQH

j_call: TRBJ2-2
v_call: TRBV19
cdr3_aa: ASSSDRWSGELF

j_call: TRBJ1-2
v_call: TRBV10-3
cdr3_aa: AIKRDSGTGDNYGYT

j_call: TRBJ2-3
v_call: TRBV5-1
cdr3_aa: ASSLAIDTQY

j_call: TRBJ2-3
v_call: TRBV7-2
cdr3_aa: ASSSRTSGGATDTQY

j_call: TRBJ2-7
v_call: TRBV6-2/TRBV6-3
cdr3_aa: ASSQPGQGYEQY

j_call: TRBJ2-3
v_call: TRBV10-3
cdr3_aa: ATESMSNTDTQY

j_call: TRBJ2-1
v_call: TRBV27
cdr3_aa: ASSHGQGRNNEQF

j_call: TRBJ1-5
v_call: TRBV24-1
cdr3_aa: ATQGVDRGNNQPQH

j_call: TRBJ1-3
v_call: TRBV2
cdr3_aa: ASSEDSQGWEGSGNTIY

j_call: TRBJ2-2
v_call: TRBV27
cdr3_aa: ASSSTRQGAAWTGELF

j_call: TRBJ2-1
v_call: TRBV5-6
cdr3_aa: ASSLYLAGGTPYNEQF

j_call: TRBJ1-3
v_call: TRBV7-9
cdr3_aa: ASSLLGDRGNTIY

j_call: TRBJ2-1
v_call: TRBV24-1
cdr3_aa: ATSDGGLQAF

j_call: TRBJ1-1
v_call: TRBV6-5
cdr3_aa: ASNRQGMMNTEAF

j_call: TRBJ2-1
v_call: TRBV7-9
cdr3_aa: ASTILAHEQF

j_call: TRBJ1-6
v_call: TRBV28
cdr3_aa: ASSLGQGGSPLH

j_call: TRBJ1-5
v_call: TRBV19
cdr3_aa: ASSTSTGKQPQH

j_call: TRBJ2-7
v_call: TRBV5-4
cdr3_aa: ASSSPGTGGSEQY

j_call: TRBJ2-5
v_call: TRBV27
cdr3_aa: ASRPARGLWETQY

j_call: TRBJ2-4
v_call: TRBV27
cdr3_aa: ASSTRDRAKNIQY